This entry is about one TCR beta chain. Its antigen is as yet unknown. The record originates from a study of monozygotic twins with inflammatory bowel disease. Study observations and caveats: For IBD, no single strong associated signal or clonotype was supported.

The authors ran two nested PCRs of around 15 and 10 cycles on TCRalpha and TCRbeta cDNA. From its re-call of the 5' RACE reads, TCRdb lists each CDR3 protein once, without DNA. This table lists more than 300,000 distinct CDR3 sequences. This receptor was taken from a human donor with ulcerative colitis or Crohn's disease, or a healthy co-twin of an affected twin (not recorded which). Source material: blood.

The CDR3 sequence: CASSSRTGTHEQYF. V gene TRBV7-9 combines with J gene TRBJ2-7; no DNA is available, so the TRBD1 call from TCRdb remains unchecked. The V gene's germline CDR1 is SEHNR and CDR2 FQNEAQ (reference sequence). There are 14 residues in the CDR3.